The 18 T cell receptor beta chains below all came from one sample that was sequenced in a study of Graves' ophthalmopathy and Graves' hyperthyroidism. CDR3 regions of TCR beta were amplified from RNA transcripts. A first-round RT-PCR used HTBI primers, followed by a second-round multiplex PCR. MiXCR, applied by TCRdb to the multiplex PCR reads, yields one record per CDR3 protein. Among more than 1,000,000 distinct CDR3 sequences listed, about 38% were seen once. Material: peripheral blood or thyroid tissue (not recorded which). These receptors all come from an adult man with Graves' hyperthyroidism.

This clonotype was found many times. The chain carries TRBV15 and TRBJ2-5; TRBD1 agrees at 10 bases. The CDR3 spans 17 residues. Germline CDR1 LNHNV, CDR2 YYDKDF (reference sequence). V was clipped by 0 bases and J by 5 bases; unmatched bases: 9. The CDR3 loop reads CATSRDRQGAFRETQYF. The CDR3 DNA reads as TGTGCCACCAGCAGAGATCGACAGGGGGCTTTTCGGGAGACCCAGTACTTC. Full variable domain (missing parts from reference TRBV15 and TRBJ2-5): DAMVIQNPRYQVTQFGKPVTLSCSQTLNHNVMYWYQQKSSQAPKLLFHYYDKDFNNEADTPDNFQSRRPNTSFCFLDIRSPGLGDTAMYLCATSRDRQGAFRETQYFGPGTRLLVL.

The rearrangement joins TRBV11-2 to TRBJ2-7; perhaps D is TRBD1 or TRBD2 (5 bases each). This CDR3 has 14 amino acids. Germline-derived CDR1 and CDR2 are SGHAT and FQNNGV. V was trimmed by 6 bases and J by 2 bases, leaving 14 bases between them. The CDR3 loop reads CASRTETAAYEQYF. CDR3 nucleotide sequence: TGTGCCAGCAGAACCGAGACAGCGGCCTACGAGCAGTACTTC.

The V and J genes are TRBV12-3 or TRBV12-4 and TRBJ2-7; D is unresolved. Trimming pared 2 bases from V and 4 bases from J, leaving 9 bases between. The CDR3 has 13 residues. The CDR3 loop reads CASSLRAPYEQYF. DNA for the CDR3: TGTGCCAGCAGTTTAAGGGCCCCATACGAGCAGTACTTC.

This clonotype was seen many times. The chain combines TRBV29-1 with TRBJ2-5; maybe TRBD1 (6 bases). The CDR3 spans 13 residues. Deletions cut 6 bases from V and 3 bases from J, with 14 bases between. Germline V gives CDR1 SQVTM, CDR2 ANQGSEA. DNA of the CDR3: TGCAGCGTAACCTTGGGGGCGAAAGAGACCCAGTACTTC. Translation gives CSVTLGAKETQYF.

This sequence joins TRBV5-1 and TRBJ1-3, with D maybe TRBD1 (5 bases). CDR3 length: 17 amino acids. Trimming left V 4 bases short and J 3 bases short, with 20 bases between. The V gene's germline CDR1 is SGHRS and CDR2 YFSETQ. The CDR3 protein is CASSITYRSSNGNTIYF. In nucleotides, the CDR3 is TGCGCCAGCAGCATAACGTACAGGAGTTCCAATGGAAACACCATATATTTT. Looking up the rest from reference TRBV5-1 and TRBJ1-3 gives the full variable domain: KAGVTQTPRYLIKTRGQQVTLSCSPISGHRSVSWYQQTPGQGLQFLFEYFSETQRNKGNFPGRFSGRQFSNSRSEMNVSTLELGDSALYLCASSITYRSSNGNTIYFGEGSWLTVV.

This clonotype showed up many times. V usage is TRBV11-2 and J usage is TRBJ2-7; D not resolved. The CDR3 totals 12 residues. Germline V gives CDR1 SGHAT, CDR2 FQNNGV. V was pared by 0 bases and J by 7 bases, with 7 bases between. CDR3 region: CASSLEGWEQYF. CDR3 sequence (DNA): TGTGCCAGCAGCTTAGAGGGGTGGGAGCAGTACTTC.

The J gene is TRBJ1-1, the V gene TRBV2, with 10 bases identical to TRBD1. Trimming removed 6 bases from V and 1 base from J; junction bases left unmatched: 8. The germline gives CDR1 SNHLY, CDR2 FYNNEI. This CDR3 is 16 amino acids long. The CDR3 sequence: CASSSGTGAWNTEAFF. CDR3 DNA: TGTGCCAGCAGCTCCGGGACAGGGGCTTGGAACACTGAAGCTTTCTTT.

This clonotype was counted a few times. V usage is TRBV29-1 and J usage is TRBJ1-4; 8 nucleotides align to TRBD1. The CDR3 sequence is 14 residues long. V lost 5 bases, J lost 8 bases, and 10 bases stayed unmatched. The germline V gene encodes CDR1 SQVTM and CDR2 ANQGSEA. In DNA form, the CDR3 reads TGCAGCGTTAAGCTGGCAGGGGGCCGAGAAAAACTGTTTTTT. Translated: CSVKLAGGREKLFF.

This clonotype has ten or more counts. J is TRBJ2-5 and V is TRBV7-2, with D unresolved. CDR1 is SGHTA, CDR2 FQGNSA, per germline. There are 14 residues in the CDR3. Between the trimmed V and J ends, which lost 1 base and 1 base, there was a span of 7 bases. CDR3 sequence: CASSLVVTQETQYF. The CDR3 DNA sequence: TGTGCCAGCAGCTTAGTAGTCACCCAAGAGACCCAGTACTTC.

There are a few counts of this clonotype. The V call is TRBV20-1, the J call TRBJ2-7, with D possibly being TRBD1 (5 bases). Germline V gene data show CDR1 as DFQATT and CDR2 as SNEGSKA (reference sequence). Deletions cut 3 bases from V and 5 bases from J, with 14 bases between. The CDR3 spans 13 residues. In DNA, the CDR3 is TGCAGTGCTAGGGCCAGGGTGGACCACGAGCAGTACTTC. Protein product: CSARARVDHEQYF.

This clonotype was detected many times. The chain uses TRBV20-1 and TRBJ2-7, with 7 bases lining up with TRBD1. The trim removed 6 bases at V and 2 bases at J, leaving 10 bases unmatched. This CDR3 is built from 14 residues. Germline V lookup: CDR1 DFQATT, CDR2 SNEGSKA (reference sequence). CDR3 nucleotides: TGCAGTGCCCGGACAGGAAGCAACCCCTACGAGCAGTACTTC. It codes for CSARTGSNPYEQYF.

This clonotype occurred a few times. This chain uses TRBV11-2 with TRBJ1-2, with D unclear. Deletions cut 3 bases from V and 4 bases from J, with 12 bases between. There are 14 residues in the CDR3. In germline, CDR1 is SGHAT, CDR2 FQNNGV. Here the CDR3 DNA reads TGTGCCAGCAGCTTCGAGCGGACCCTCTATGGCTACACCTTC. Encoded protein: CASSFERTLYGYTF.

This clonotype occurred once. A clone one base away is much larger, so this may be a read error. This chain joins TRBV20-1 and TRBJ2-7; perhaps TRBD1 as D (5 bases). Germline CDR1 DFQATT, CDR2 SNEGSKA (reference sequence). Between the trimmed V and J ends, which lost 0 bases and 6 bases, there was a span of 18 bases. The CDR3 runs to 15 residues. CDR3: CSARDWGGPAIEQYF. The CDR3 nucleotides read TGCAGTGCTAGAGATTGGGGCGGCCCGGCAATCGAGCAGTACTTC.

In this sample, this clonotype turned up many times. The chain couples TRBV7-2 to TRBJ1-5; 8 bases are a match to TRBD1. The germline gives CDR1 SGHTA, CDR2 FQGNSA. J gave up 2 bases and V 5 bases, and 11 bases lay outside the gene matches. The CDR3 has 17 amino acids. The CDR3 DNA reads TGTGCCAGCAGCCCGAGGACAGGGATCGTCGGCAATCAGCCCCAGCATTTT. It codes for CASSPRTGIVGNQPQHF.

This clonotype was recorded only once. This may be a read error: a much more frequent sequence differs by one nucleotide. The CDR3 protein is CASSLGREHYGHTF. CDR3 DNA sequence: TGTGCCAGCAGTTTGGGCAGGGAGCACTATGGCCACACCTTC. The chain couples TRBV27 to TRBJ1-2; D might be TRBD1 (5 bases). The germline V gene has CDR1 MNHEY and CDR2 SMNVEV (reference sequence). The CDR3 has 14 residues.

This clonotype turned up a few times. The gene calls are TRBV19 and TRBJ2-5; a weak D match, TRBD1 (6 bases). There are 16 residues in the CDR3. V lost 4 bases, J lost 2 bases, and 17 bases lay in between. From germline, CDR1 is LNHDA and CDR2 SQIVND (reference sequence). CDR3 nucleotides: TGTGCCAGTAGTACAGACCGGGACACCCAACAAGAGACCCAGTACTTC. It translates to CASSTDRDTQQETQYF.

The sample holds many counts of this clonotype. The V call is TRBV10-3, the J call TRBJ1-6, with D uncertain. Trimming removed 4 bases at V and 0 bases at J, with 7 bases between. The CDR3 extends over 15 amino acids. Per germline, CDR1 ENHRY and CDR2 SYGVKD. The CDR3 bases are TGTGCCATCAGTGTAGACCGCTCCTATAATTCACCCCTCCACTTT. This sequence encodes CAISVDRSYNSPLHF.

In its sample, this clonotype was seen many times. The chain has TRBV5-1 and TRBJ1-6; D possibly corresponds to TRBD1 (6 bases). The CDR3 extends over 14 amino acids. Between the trimmed V and J ends, which lost 5 bases and 7 bases, there was a span of 13 bases. Germline lookup yields CDR1 SGHRS and CDR2 YFSETQ. The CDR3 protein is CASSSGTPNSPLHF. As DNA, the CDR3 is TGCGCCAGCAGTTCCGGGACACCAAATTCACCCCTCCACTTT.